One and the same sample provided the 31 T cell receptor beta chains below, sequenced in a study of blood T cells in healthy people across ages. Next came a second PCR, run for about 7 to 11 cycles, which used a sample-barcoded 5' primer along with a J-beta primer mix. TCRdb re-analysed the 5' RACE reads in MiXCR, keeping a single row per CDR3 protein. Of approximately 800,000 distinct CDR3 sequences in the sample, 20% to 25% are singletons; the top ten hold under 4.5%. The data were also submitted as part of a second study, on T cells of mothers and their children.

Sequenced input: blood. The source of these receptors is a boy aged 10-17 years in good health.

This chain uses TRBV20-1 with TRBJ1-5; 8 nucleotides agree with TRBD1. CDR1 is DFQATT and CDR2 is SNEGSKA in the germline V gene (reference sequence). V lost 6 bases, J lost 6 bases, and 10 bases stayed unmatched. This CDR3 has 14 residues. CDR3 coding DNA: TGCAGTGCCAACCGACAGGGGCAGGGTCAGCCCCAGCATTTT. It translates to CSANRQGQGQPQHF.

J is TRBJ2-7 and V is TRBV4-1; D is unresolved. The CDR3 loop spans 14 amino acids. Per the germline V gene, CDR1 is MGHRA and CDR2 is YSYEKL. V shed 2 bases and J shed 6 bases, with 14 bases lying between them. The CDR3 sequence: CASSQSASLGEQYF. As DNA, the CDR3 is TGCGCCAGCAGCCAATCAGCCTCTCTGGGCGAGCAGTACTTC.

The V gene is TRBV3-1, the J gene TRBJ1-6; no clear D. The length of the CDR3 is 17 residues. Germline CDR1 reads LGHDT; CDR2 reads YNNKEL (reference sequence). Trimming took 1 base from V and 10 from J, leaving 20 bases between them. Here the CDR3 DNA reads TGTGCCAGCAGCCAAGTCCGGGGTCAGGCCGTGGGATCACCCCTCCACTTT. As protein: CASSQVRGQAVGSPLHF.

This CDR3 reads CAGTEDSNSNQPQHF. The CDR3 region has the DNA TGTGCCGGCACAGAGGACAGTAATAGCAATCAGCCCCAGCATTTT. The chain joins TRBV2 to TRBJ1-5; tentatively, D is TRBD1 (6 bases). This CDR3 spans 15 amino acids. Germline V gene lookup returns CDR1 SNHLY and CDR2 FYNNEI. V was shortened by 11 bases and J by 0 bases, with 17 bases between the two germline ends. The full variable domain, its missing parts supplied by reference TRBV2 and TRBJ1-5, is EPEVTQTPSHQVTQMGQEVILRCVPISNHLYFYWYRQILGQKVEFLVSFYNNEISEKSEIFDDQFSVERPDGSNFTLKIRSTKLEDSAMYFCAGTEDSNSNQPQHFGDGTRLSIL.

This clonotype was seen a handful of times. V and J are TRBV29-1 and TRBJ2-1; 7 positions agree with TRBD1. Trimming cost V 7 bases and J 15 bases; bases outside gene matches: 12. The CDR3 loop spans 11 amino acids. Germline lookup yields CDR1 SQVTM and CDR2 ANQGSEA. CDR3 nucleotide sequence: TGCAGCGGGACCCAGGGGGTCCTCGGGTTCTTC. This sequence encodes CSGTQGVLGFF.

Note on this clonotype: One junction end disagrees with the germline gene, perhaps due to a read error. The chain has TRBV20-1 and TRBJ1-1, with D tentatively TRBD1 (5 bases). The CDR3 is 13 residues long. Germline V gene data show CDR1 as DFQATT and CDR2 as SNEGSKA (reference sequence). The CDR3 is CSTRDPLGGKAFF. The CDR3, as DNA: TGCAGTACTAGAGACCCCCTGGGGGGTAAAGCTTTCTTT.

In its sample, this clonotype was seen a few times. The V and J genes are TRBV11-2 and TRBJ2-1, with D unclear. V lost 8 bases to trimming and J lost 2 bases, with 10 bases between them. Germline-derived CDR1 and CDR2 are SGHAT and FQNNGV. The CDR3 totals 13 residues. The CDR3 nucleotides read TGTGCCAGCCCCGGACGTACCTACAATGAGCAGTTCTTC. It codes for CASPGRTYNEQFF. The whole variable domain, remainder taken from reference TRBV11-2 and TRBJ2-1, is EAGVAQSPRYKIIEKRQSVAFWCNPISGHATLYWYQQILGQGPKLLIQFQNNGVVDDSQLPKDRFSAERLKGVDSTLKIQPAKLEDSAVYLCASPGRTYNEQFFGPGTRLTVL.

This clonotype was seen a handful of times. The CDR3 DNA reads as TGTGCCAGCAGCGCCCAAACCGGGACAGGGGGAACCGGGGAGCTGTTTTTT. Translation: CASSAQTGTGGTGELFF. The gene calls are TRBV9 and TRBJ2-2; 11 positions agree with TRBD1. The CDR3 covers 17 residues. CDR1 SGDLS and CDR2 YYNGEE come from the germline V gene. Trimming took 3 bases from V and 5 from J; bases not matched to a gene: 9.

DNA for the CDR3: TGCAGCGTTGGCTCCGGCACCGGGGAGCTGTTTTTT. Translating gives CSVGSGTGELFF. This chain connects TRBV29-1 to TRBJ2-2; D call uncertain. Deletions cut 4 bases from V and 4 bases from J, with 7 bases between. The CDR3 runs to 12 residues. Germline CDR1 is SQVTM and CDR2 is ANQGSEA.

The chain combines TRBV7-2 with TRBJ2-7, with unresolved D. The germline CDR1 and CDR2 sequences are SGHTA and FQGNSA. V was trimmed by 1 base and J by 1 base, leaving 14 bases between them. The CDR3 extends over 16 amino acids. The CDR3 coding sequence is TGTGCCAGCAGCTTAGACGGCAGGAGAGTTTCCTACGAGCAGTACTTC. It is translated as CASSLDGRRVSYEQYF.

The CDR3 sequence: CASGEGHIQYF. CDR3 sequence (DNA): TGTGCCAGCGGAGAGGGACACATTCAGTACTTC. The chain carries TRBV11-3 and TRBJ2-4; the D call may be TRBD1 or TRBD2 (5 bases each). Germline CDR1 and CDR2: SGHNT and YENEEA. Trimming took off 8 bases at V and 8 bases at J, with 10 bases between the two ends. The CDR3 is 11 amino acids.

For this clonotype: One end of the junction does not line up with germline, which may come from a read error. The rearrangement joins TRBV29-1 to TRBJ2-5; the match to TRBD2 covers 13 bases. The DNA end is a closer match to TRBJ2-1, so the J assignment may be wrong. The germline V gene has CDR1 SQVTM and CDR2 ANQGSEA. The CDR3 is 18 residues long. DNA for the CDR3: TGCAGCGTGGAAGGACTAGCGGGAGTAATTTCCCAATACAATGAGCAGTTCTTC. It encodes CSVEGLAGVISQYNEQFF.

This clonotype was counted only a few times. The chain has TRBV4-3 and TRBJ1-2; unclear D gene. V gave up 0 bases and J gave up 4 bases, with 12 bases separating them. This CDR3 region has 15 residues. Germline V gene lookup returns CDR1 LGHNA and CDR2 YSLEER. The CDR3 protein is CASSQEPGMVYGYTF. The DNA for the CDR3 is TGCGCCAGCAGCCAAGAACCCGGGATGGTCTATGGCTACACCTTC.

In regard to this clonotype: A much more abundant neighbour one base away suggests this may be a read error. The V call is TRBV4-2, the J call TRBJ1-2; no definite D call. V dropped 0 bases and J dropped 0 bases, with 8 bases sitting between them. The CDR3 runs to 15 residues. Per the germline V gene, CDR1 is LGHNA and CDR2 is YNFKEQ. The CDR3 spells CASSQDFKANYGYTF. The CDR3 DNA is TGTGCCAGCAGCCAAGATTTTAAAGCTAACTATGGCTACACCTTC.

This clonotype was counted many times. The V gene is TRBV7-2, the J gene TRBJ1-5; 9 nucleotides match TRBD1. The CDR3 consists of 15 residues. V trimming: 5 bases; J trimming: 6 bases; junction bases outside the gene matches: 8. Germline lookup yields CDR1 SGHTA and CDR2 FQGNSA. CDR3 region: CASSNTGQGGQPQHF. The DNA for the CDR3 is TGTGCCAGCAGCAACACGGGACAGGGCGGTCAGCCCCAGCATTTT.

This clonotype showed up just a few times. This chain links TRBV12-5 with TRBJ1-2, with TRBD1 matching 8 bases. The CDR3 spans 15 residues. CDR1 LGHNT and CDR2 FRNRAP come from the germline V gene. The J segment lost 0 bases and the V segment lost 4 bases, leaving 4 bases of the junction unmatched. DNA for the CDR3: TGTGCTAGTGGTTCCGGGACAGGAACTAACTATGGCTACACCTTC. Amino acids: CASGSGTGTNYGYTF. Together with reference TRBV12-5 and TRBJ1-2, the CDR3 gives the full variable domain: DARVTQTPRHKVTEMGQEVTMRCQPILGHNTVFWYRQTMMQGLELLAYFRNRAPLDDSGMPKDRFSAEMPDATLATLKIQPSEPRDSAVYFCASGSGTGTNYGYTFGSGTRLTVV.

This clonotype has only a few counts. The V call is TRBV7-2, the J call TRBJ1-1; perhaps TRBD1 as D (6 bases). V gave up 3 bases and J gave up 4 bases, with 12 bases separating them. The germline CDR1 and CDR2 sequences are SGHTA and FQGNSA. CDR3 length equals 14 residues. CDR3 nucleotides: TGTGCCAGCAGCTTTCGGGGGCGGGTCACTGAAGCTTTCTTT. Amino acids: CASSFRGRVTEAFF.

The chain carries TRBV6-5 and TRBJ2-1; D is undetermined. Trimming took off 6 bases at V and 0 bases at J, with 12 bases between the two ends. Per the germline V gene, CDR1 is MNHEY and CDR2 is SVGAGI. CDR3 length: 15 residues. CDR3: CASRPLQLSYNEQFF. The DNA of the CDR3 is TGTGCCAGCAGACCCCTACAGCTCTCCTACAATGAGCAGTTCTTC.

This clonotype came up a few times. The rearrangement uses TRBV28 and TRBJ1-2; D gene uncertain. The V and J ends lost 1 base and 5 bases respectively, with 11 bases between them. CDR1 MDHEN and CDR2 SYDVKM come from the germline V gene. This CDR3 comprises 14 residues. The CDR3 sequence is CASSLSVNGYGYTF. In DNA, the CDR3 is TGTGCCAGCAGTTTATCCGTAAACGGGTATGGCTACACCTTC.

The chain links TRBV6-5 to TRBJ2-2; D is possibly TRBD2 (5 bases). CDR1 and CDR2 (germline): MNHEY, SVGAGI. The CDR3 consists of 15 residues. V lost 5 bases and J 5 bases, leaving 15 bases between the germline ends. The CDR3 loop is CASSPRLAPTGELFF. The CDR3 DNA reads TGTGCCAGCAGTCCTCGCCTAGCTCCAACCGGGGAGCTGTTTTTT.

This clonotype was found a few times. Germline and junction disagree at one end, which may indicate a read error. CDR3 sequence reads: CASTFLRRFLWFSKNIQYF. The CDR3 DNA sequence: TGTGCTAGCACCTTCCTCCGACGCTTTCTTTGGTTTTCCAAAAACATTCAGTACTTC. This chain uses TRBV7-7 with TRBJ2-4; D uncertain. The CDR3 extends over 19 amino acids. The V gene's germline CDR1 is SSHAT and CDR2 FNYEAQ (reference sequence).

V gene TRBV20-1 combines with J gene TRBJ2-5; D is unresolved. V was shortened by 3 bases and J by 1 base, with 6 bases between the two germline ends. The CDR3 spans 12 residues. Germline CDR1 and CDR2: DFQATT and SNEGSKA (reference sequence). The CDR3 nucleotides read TGCAGTGCTAGCCAGCCCCAAGAGACCCAGTACTTC. Its translation: CSASQPQETQYF.

This clonotype has a handful of counts. This chain joins TRBV7-2 and TRBJ2-1; D not resolved. V lost 4 bases to trimming and J lost 5 bases, with 15 bases between them. Germline CDR1 is SGHTA and CDR2 is FQGNSA. The CDR3 is made up of 15 amino acids. The CDR3 coding sequence is TGTGCCAGCAGCTCGACCGGAGCCACCCACAATGAGCAGTTCTTC. Its translation: CASSSTGATHNEQFF.

This clonotype was detected only a few times. The chain is built from TRBV2 and TRBJ2-1; D remains ambiguous. Germline V gene lookup returns CDR1 SNHLY and CDR2 FYNNEI. This CDR3 has 13 amino acids. With 6 bases removed from V and 4 bases from J, the gap between germline ends came to 10 bases. CDR3 bases: TGTGCCAGCAGCCTTCAGCTTTACAATGAGCAGTTCTTC. Protein sequence: CASSLQLYNEQFF.

This chain links TRBV27 with TRBJ2-5, with D perhaps TRBD1 or TRBD2 (5 bases each). The DNA matches TRBJ2-1 better at its end, which makes the J call doubtful. CDR3 size: 13 residues. The germline V gene encodes CDR1 MNHEY and CDR2 SMNVEV (reference sequence). CDR3 nucleotide sequence: TGTGCCAGCAGCCGGGACGCCCACAGTGAGCAGTTCTTC. Its protein product is CASSRDAHSEQFF.

V usage is TRBV29-1 and J usage is TRBJ2-1; unclear D gene. Trimming cost V 4 bases and J 4 bases, with 5 bases left between them. The CDR3 is made up of 11 amino acids. Germline V CDR1 and CDR2: SQVTM, ANQGSEA. In nucleotides, the CDR3 is TGCAGCGTTGTCGGGTACAATGAGCAGTTCTTC. Its translation: CSVVGYNEQFF.

V usage is TRBV20-1 and J usage is TRBJ2-5; D not resolved. There are 12 residues in the CDR3. V lost 6 bases and J 2 bases, leaving 10 bases between the germline ends. Germline V gene sequence: CDR1 DFQATT, CDR2 SNEGSKA (reference sequence). CDR3 residues: CSANGQQETQYF. The CDR3 DNA reads TGCAGTGCAAATGGGCAGCAAGAGACCCAGTACTTC.

The rearrangement uses TRBV5-1 and TRBJ1-1; D remains unclear. Germline CDR1 is SGHRS and CDR2 is YFSETQ. This CDR3 comprises 15 residues. Trimming pared 2 bases from V and 0 bases from J, leaving 11 bases between. The chain's CDR3 is CASSFELAVNTEAFF. CDR3 in DNA: TGCGCCAGCAGCTTTGAGTTGGCAGTGAACACTGAAGCTTTCTTT. The full variable domain, its missing parts supplied by reference TRBV5-1 and TRBJ1-1, is KAGVTQTPRYLIKTRGQQVTLSCSPISGHRSVSWYQQTPGQGLQFLFEYFSETQRNKGNFPGRFSGRQFSNSRSEMNVSTLELGDSALYLCASSFELAVNTEAFFGQGTRLTVV.

The V gene is TRBV20-1, the J gene TRBJ2-5, with TRBD2 as a possible D gene (6 bases). The DNA end is a closer match to TRBJ2-1, so the J assignment may be wrong. Germline loops: CDR1 DFQATT, CDR2 SNEGSKA (reference sequence). CDR3 length: 14 residues. CDR3 residues: CSARDVAGSNEQFF. The DNA of the CDR3 is TGCAGTGCTAGAGATGTGGCGGGATCCAATGAGCAGTTCTTC.

This rearrangement joins TRBV25-1 to TRBJ2-3; the D is unclear. CDR3 length equals 13 residues. Trimming shortened V by 2 bases and J by 6 bases, and 9 bases separated the two germline ends. Germline CDR1 is MGHDK and CDR2 is SYGVNS. The CDR3 sequence is CASSEPPWDTQYF. The CDR3 DNA reads as TGTGCCAGCAGTGAACCCCCTTGGGATACGCAGTATTTT.

The chain couples TRBV28 to TRBJ2-5; 9 bases align to TRBD1. Looked up from germline, CDR1 is MDHEN and CDR2 is SYDVKM. The CDR3 extends over 14 amino acids. With V trimmed by 4 bases and J by 5 bases, 5 bases remained unmatched. The CDR3 sequence is CASSSPGTGETQYF. The CDR3 DNA reads TGTGCCAGCAGTTCCCCTGGGACAGGGGAGACCCAGTACTTC. Full variable domain (rest looked up from reference TRBV28 and TRBJ2-5): DVKVTQSSRYLVKRTGEKVFLECVQDMDHENMFWYRQDPGLGLRLIYFSYDVKMKEKGDIPEGYSVSREKKERFSLILESASTNQTSMYLCASSSPGTGETQYFGPGTRLLVL.